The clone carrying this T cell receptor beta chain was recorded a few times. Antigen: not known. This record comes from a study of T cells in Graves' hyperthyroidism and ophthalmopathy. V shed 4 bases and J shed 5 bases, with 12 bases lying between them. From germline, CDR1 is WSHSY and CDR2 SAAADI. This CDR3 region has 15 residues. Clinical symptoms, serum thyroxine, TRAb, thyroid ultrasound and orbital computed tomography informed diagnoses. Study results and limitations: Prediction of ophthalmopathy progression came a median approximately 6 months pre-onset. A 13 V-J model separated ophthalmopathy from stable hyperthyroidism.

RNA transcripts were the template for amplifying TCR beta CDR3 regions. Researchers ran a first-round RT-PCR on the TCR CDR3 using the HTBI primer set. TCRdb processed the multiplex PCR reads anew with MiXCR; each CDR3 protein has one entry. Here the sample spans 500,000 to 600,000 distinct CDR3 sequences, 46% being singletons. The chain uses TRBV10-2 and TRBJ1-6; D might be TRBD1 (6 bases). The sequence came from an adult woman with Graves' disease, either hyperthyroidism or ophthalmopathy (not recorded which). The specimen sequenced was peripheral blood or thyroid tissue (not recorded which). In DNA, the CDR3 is TGCGCCAGCAGTGTTCGGGACACCGATAATTCACCCCTCCACTTT. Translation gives CASSVRDTDNSPLHF.